A selection of T cell receptor beta chains follows, all from one sample in a study of PD-1 blockade in classical Hodgkin lymphoma. TCRdb keeps only in-frame clones here, not all; method: immunoSEQ multiplex PCR. Of tens of thousands of clones listed, approximately 91% were seen once; the top ten hold approximately 4.9%. The sequenced sample consisted of peripheral blood mononuclear cells (PBMCs). All receptors come from a human donor with classical Hodgkin lymphoma. Each CDR3 is given with its conserved first and last residue. D genes are given only for firm matches. Size values are once, few and many counts, or a class for expanded clones, and some rows have none.

size: -; J: TRBJ2-1; V: TRBV7-2; D: -; CDR3: CASSQREPRNEQFF; DNA: TGTGCCAGCAGCCAACGTGAACCCCGCAATGAGCAGTTCTTC
size: -; J: TRBJ2-1; V: TRBV27; D: -; CDR3: CASSFPPVEGGTNEQFF; DNA: TGTGCCAGCAGTTTCCCTCCCGTTGAGGGCGGGACGAATGAGCAGTTCTTC
size: once; J: TRBJ1-4; V: TRBV9; D: TRBD1; CDR3: CASSVRDSLVNTNEKLFF; DNA: TGTGCCAGCAGCGTCCGGGACAGCCTTGTCAATACTAATGAAAAACTGTTTTTT
size: -; J: TRBJ2-2; V: TRBV11-3; D: -; CDR3: CASSLDPATPGELFF; DNA: TGTGCCAGCAGCTTAGATCCAGCGACTCCCGGGGAGCTGTTTTTT
size: -; J: TRBJ2-2; V: TRBV5-1; D: TRBD2; CDR3: CASGTALAGNTGELFF; DNA: TGCGCCAGCGGCACGGCACTAGCGGGCAACACCGGGGAGCTGTTTTTT
size: -; J: TRBJ1-4; V: TRBV6-1; D: TRBD1; CDR3: CASSESGQGWTNEKLFF; DNA: TGTGCCAGCAGTGAATCGGGACAGGGCTGGACTAATGAAAAACTGTTTTTT
size: -; J: TRBJ1-2; V: TRBV11-2; D: -; CDR3: CASSLVQGGPHGYTF; DNA: TGTGCCAGCAGCTTAGTTCAGGGAGGCCCTCATGGCTACACCTTC
size: few; J: TRBJ1-5; V: TRBV5-6; D: -; CDR3: CASSLAGAASQPQHF; DNA: TGTGCCAGCAGCTTGGCCGGGGCAGCTTCCCAGCCCCAGCATTTT
size: -; J: TRBJ2-1; V: TRBV5-1; D: TRBD2; CDR3: CASSTGLANEQFF; DNA: TGCGCCAGCAGCACCGGACTAGCCAATGAGCAGTTCTTC
size: -; J: TRBJ2-1; V: TRBV29-1; D: -; CDR3: CSVDGLTLSNEQFF; DNA: TGCAGCGTTGATGGTCTCACCCTAAGCAATGAGCAGTTCTTC
size: -; J: TRBJ1-4; V: TRBV5-1; D: -; CDR3: CASSLGENEKLFF; DNA: TGCGCCAGCAGCCTTGGGGAGAATGAAAAACTGTTTTTT
size: -; J: TRBJ1-1; V: TRBV7-9; D: -; CDR3: CASSLDRSWNTEAFF; DNA: TGTGCCAGCAGCTTAGATAGGAGTTGGAACACTGAAGCTTTCTTT
size: -; J: TRBJ2-3; V: TRBV28; D: TRBD2; CDR3: CASNGEGLSTDTQYF; DNA: TGTGCCAGCAACGGGGAGGGCCTCAGCACAGATACGCAGTATTTT
size: -; J: TRBJ2-7; V: TRBV19; D: -; CDR3: CASSSAYGEEQYF; DNA: TGTGCCAGTAGTAGCGCCTACGGGGAAGAGCAGTACTTC
size: -; J: TRBJ2-7; V: TRBV18; D: -; CDR3: CASSPEVVSYEQYF; DNA: TGTGCCAGCTCACCAGAAGTGGTATCCTACGAGCAGTACTTC
size: -; J: TRBJ2-1; V: TRBV7-8; D: -; CDR3: CASSSPSTQGPTNNEQFF; DNA: TGTGCCAGCAGCTCGCCATCTACACAAGGGCCGACAAACAATGAGCAGTTCTTC
size: -; J: TRBJ2-2; V: TRBV9; D: -; CDR3: CASSPRVAEYTGELFF; DNA: TGTGCCAGCAGCCCTCGAGTAGCGGAGTACACCGGGGAGCTGTTTTTT
size: -; J: TRBJ2-7; V: TRBV6-6; D: -; CDR3: CATRPGLATYEQYF; DNA: TGTGCCACTAGGCCAGGGCTAGCCACCTACGAGCAGTACTTC
size: -; J: TRBJ2-3; V: TRBV5-6; D: -; CDR3: CASSPPHAWPGTDTQYF; DNA: TGTGCCAGCAGCCCTCCCCATGCGTGGCCAGGCACAGATACGCAGTATTTT
size: -; J: TRBJ1-2; V: TRBV5-5; D: -; CDR3: CASSLAETARLLYGYTF; DNA: TGTGCCAGCAGCTTGGCGGAGACGGCGCGGCTCCTTTATGGCTACACCTTC
size: once; J: TRBJ2-3; V: TRBV19; D: TRBD2; CDR3: CASSTKSSGSPDTQYF; DNA: TGTGCCAGTAGTACCAAATCTAGCGGGAGCCCAGATACGCAGTATTTT
size: -; J: TRBJ1-4; V: TRBV27; D: -; CDR3: CASSSWTELNEKLFF; DNA: TGTGCCAGCAGTTCGTGGACTGAGCTAAATGAAAAACTGTTTTTT
size: -; J: TRBJ1-1; V: TRBV5-1; D: -; CDR3: CASSSLAGSDRNTEAFF; DNA: TGCGCCAGCAGCTCGCTGGCAGGGTCCGACCGGAACACTGAAGCTTTCTTT
size: -; J: TRBJ1-2; V: TRBV15; D: -; CDR3: CATSPGRPSYGYTF; DNA: TGTGCCACCAGCCCGGGCCGTCCCTCTTATGGCTACACCTTC
size: -; J: TRBJ1-1; V: TRBV2; D: TRBD1; CDR3: CAFAGQGETEAFF; DNA: TGTGCCTTCGCTGGACAGGGGGAGACAGAAGCTTTCTTT
size: -; J: TRBJ2-6; V: TRBV7-3; D: -; CDR3: CASSLTGSGANVLTF; DNA: TGTGCCAGCAGCTTAACTGGCTCTGGGGCCAACGTCCTGACTTTC
size: -; J: TRBJ2-5; V: TRBV15; D: -; CDR3: CATSRDRTVQETQYF; DNA: TGTGCCACCAGCAGAGATAGAACGGTTCAAGAGACCCAGTACTTC
size: -; J: TRBJ2-5; V: TRBV4-2; D: TRBD2; CDR3: CASTHLAGGYQETQYF; DNA: TGTGCCAGCACCCATCTAGCGGGAGGGTACCAAGAGACCCAGTACTTC
size: -; J: TRBJ2-2; V: TRBV27; D: -; CDR3: CASTSTGELFF; DNA: TGTGCCAGCACGAGTACCGGGGAGCTGTTTTTT
size: once; J: TRBJ2-7; V: TRBV7-8; D: TRBD1; CDR3: CASSLGTGRGEQYF; DNA: TGTGCCAGCAGCTTAGGGACAGGGAGAGGGGAGCAGTACTTC
size: -; J: TRBJ2-7; V: TRBV27; D: TRBD1; CDR3: CASSSQGAYEQYF; DNA: TGTGCCAGCAGTTCCCAGGGGGCCTACGAGCAGTACTTC
size: once; J: TRBJ1-5; V: TRBV19; D: TRBD1; CDR3: CATLATGSGNQPQHF; DNA: TGTGCCACCCTAGCGACAGGGAGCGGCAATCAGCCCCAGCATTTT
size: -; J: TRBJ1-5; V: TRBV6-1; D: -; CDR3: CASSEPGINQPQHF; DNA: TGTGCCAGCAGTGAACCAGGGATCAATCAGCCCCAGCATTTT
size: -; J: TRBJ2-2; V: TRBV18; D: -; CDR3: CASSPPILVTNTGELFF; DNA: TGTGCCAGCTCACCACCCATTTTGGTAACTAACACCGGGGAGCTGTTTTTT
size: -; J: TRBJ1-1; V: TRBV29-1; D: -; CDR3: CSVLQGRTEAFF; DNA: TGCAGCGTATTGCAGGGAAGGACTGAAGCTTTCTTT
size: once; J: TRBJ1-2; V: TRBV7-6; D: TRBD1; CDR3: CASSLGTGFYGYTF; DNA: TGTGCCAGCAGCTTAGGGACAGGCTTCTATGGCTACACCTTC
size: -; J: TRBJ1-4; V: TRBV5-1; D: -; CDR3: CASSFDIMLGHNEKLFF; DNA: TGCGCCAGCAGCTTTGACATCATGCTAGGCCATAATGAAAAACTGTTTTTT
size: once; J: TRBJ1-1; V: TRBV4-2; D: -; CDR3: CASSQDLLGHAGDEAFF; DNA: TGTGCCAGCAGCCAAGATCTCCTCGGACACGCGGGGGATGAAGCTTTCTTT
size: few; J: TRBJ1-3; V: TRBV11-2; D: -; CDR3: CASSLDGPRSGNTIYF; DNA: TGTGCCAGCAGCTTAGACGGCCCACGCTCTGGAAACACCATATATTTT
size: -; J: TRBJ2-3; V: TRBV9; D: -; CDR3: CASSTQGRDTDTQYF; DNA: TGTGCCAGCAGCACGCAGGGGAGGGACACAGATACGCAGTATTTT
size: -; J: TRBJ2-1; V: TRBV7-2; D: -; CDR3: CASSLERVGNEQFF; DNA: TGTGCCAGCAGCTTAGAGAGGGTAGGCAATGAGCAGTTCTTC
size: -; J: TRBJ1-1; V: TRBV5-1; D: -; CDR3: CASSLNGETEAFF; DNA: TGCGCCAGCAGCTTGAATGGGGAAACTGAAGCTTTCTTT
size: -; J: TRBJ2-3; V: TRBV12-5; D: TRBD2; CDR3: CASGPGLAGEGDTQYF; DNA: TGTGCTAGTGGTCCCGGACTAGCGGGAGAAGGAGATACGCAGTATTTT
size: -; J: TRBJ2-3; V: TRBV10-3; D: TRBD2; CDR3: CAISERGLATDTQYF; DNA: TGTGCCATCAGTGAAAGAGGACTAGCGACAGATACGCAGTATTTT
size: -; J: TRBJ2-3; V: TRBV9; D: TRBD2; CDR3: CASSVTSGRGTDTQYF; DNA: TGTGCCAGCAGCGTTACTAGCGGGAGGGGCACAGATACGCAGTATTTT
size: -; J: TRBJ2-5; V: TRBV11-3; D: -; CDR3: CASSYMGKRETQYF; DNA: TGTGCCAGCAGCTACATGGGCAAGAGGGAGACCCAGTACTTC
size: -; J: TRBJ2-1; V: TRBV27; D: -; CDR3: CASSPPLFSYNEQFF; DNA: TGTGCCAGCAGCCCACCCCTTTTCTCCTACAATGAGCAGTTCTTC
size: -; J: TRBJ1-3; V: TRBV28; D: -; CDR3: CASSFSGHLSNSGNTIYF; DNA: TGTGCCAGCAGTTTTTCGGGACACTTATCTAACTCTGGAAACACCATATATTTT
size: -; J: TRBJ2-2; V: TRBV11-3; D: -; CDR3: CASSLEGWELFF; DNA: TGTGCCAGCAGCTTAGAAGGGTGGGAGCTGTTTTTT
size: -; J: TRBJ1-5; V: TRBV10-2; D: TRBD1; CDR3: CASSLPGQSNQPQHF; DNA: TGCGCCAGCTCACTTCCGGGACAGAGCAATCAGCCCCAGCATTTT
size: -; J: TRBJ1-3; V: TRBV5-1; D: -; CDR3: CASSLGDGPPTGNTIYF; DNA: TGCGCCAGCAGCTTGGGCGATGGGCCCCCTACTGGAAACACCATATATTTT
size: -; J: TRBJ1-1; V: TRBV27; D: -; CDR3: CASFRPGVTEAFF; DNA: TGTGCCAGCTTTAGACCCGGGGTCACTGAAGCTTTCTTT
size: -; J: TRBJ2-3; V: TRBV11-3; D: -; CDR3: CASSLDALTSTDTQYF; DNA: TGTGCCAGCAGCTTAGATGCTCTTACCAGCACAGATACGCAGTATTTT
size: -; J: TRBJ2-3; V: TRBV10-1; D: -; CDR3: CASDRQHTDTQYF; DNA: TGCGCCAGCGACAGGCAGCACACAGATACGCAGTATTTT
size: -; J: TRBJ2-7; V: TRBV6-1; D: -; CDR3: CASSTPLEQYF; DNA: TGTGCCAGCAGTACCCCCCTCGAGCAGTACTTC
size: -; J: TRBJ2-3; V: TRBV29-1; D: -; CDR3: CSVSPDTQYF; DNA: TGCAGCGTCAGTCCAGATACGCAGTATTTT
size: -; J: TRBJ2-5; V: TRBV9; D: -; CDR3: CASSVDAVGETQYF; DNA: TGTGCCAGCAGCGTAGATGCAGTAGGAGAGACCCAGTACTTC
size: -; J: TRBJ2-5; V: TRBV9; D: TRBD2; CDR3: CASSFGLAQETQYF; DNA: TGTGCCAGCAGCTTTGGACTAGCGCAAGAGACCCAGTACTTC
size: -; J: TRBJ1-2; V: TRBV5-1; D: -; CDR3: CASSLSQGYGYTF; DNA: TGCGCCAGCAGCTTGAGCCAGGGCTATGGCTACACCTTC